This T cell receptor beta chain comes out of a study of cytomegalovirus exposure and HLA in healthy donors. As concerns this clone: The antigen is undetermined.

This PCR relied on a set of 60 Vbeta primers and 13 Jbeta primers. Sequenced by immunoSEQ multiplex PCR; TCRdb stores in-frame clones only, minus some. Found here are around 180,000 clones, over 75% of them singletons; the top ten hold 0.2% to 0.3%. Study observations and caveats: TCR beta chains associated with HLA were, in a later analysis, more clonally expanded than equally common others. Sequencing had likely introduced a cluster of highly shared sequence variants as an artifact. Most TCR sequences were uncommon, yet certain public TCRs appeared in many donors.

Sequencing used PBMCs. The receptor's source is a girl in the first two years of life in good health and CMV-seronegative.

In DNA, the CDR3 is TGTGCCAGCACCCTAGCTAGCGGGAGAGTCCATGAGACCCAGTACTTC. Its protein product is CASTLASGRVHETQYF. The chain recombines TRBV28 with TRBJ2-5, with 10 nucleotides matching TRBD2. This CDR3 is 16 amino acids long. Germline V gene lookup returns CDR1 MDHEN and CDR2 SYDVKM. V lost 7 bases to trimming and J lost 5 bases; unmatched junction nucleotides: 13.